This T cell receptor beta chain comes out of a study of Ad26.COV2.S vaccination and SARS-CoV-2 variants. Study information: Intramuscular Ad26.COV2.S doses were given once or twice, 56 days apart.

The assay was immunoSEQ multiplex PCR, and TCRdb's table has in-frame clones only and misses some. The table lists roughly 410,000 clones, 80% to 90% of them singletons. Treatment noted: around 19 received Ad26.COV2.S at low or high dose, single or two shots; 5 received placebo; per-sample allocation not given. Sampling was performed 63 days after the first vaccine or placebo injection. Boston supplied an adult donor aged 18-55 years. Study outcomes and limitations: Participants given vaccine showed non-spike TCR breadth similar to that of placebo recipients. In TCR breadth and depth analyses, total T cell responses may have been underestimated.

In regard to this clone: Its target is not known.

The V gene lost 5 bases and the J gene lost 8 bases, with 13 bases spanning the gap. The CDR3 loop spans 13 amino acids. This chain connects TRBV12-3 or TRBV12-4 to TRBJ2-1, with D perhaps matching TRBD2 (6 bases). Specimen: peripheral blood, collected in a trial of Ad26.COV2.S vaccine versus placebo. The receptor's source is a person aged 18 to 59 who received the Ad26.COV2.S COVID-19 vaccine or a placebo. This CDR3 is CASSRTSRDEQFF. In DNA, the CDR3 is TGTGCCAGCAGTCGAACTAGCAGGGATGAGCAGTTCTTC.